What follows describes a single T cell receptor (beta chain). This entry is derived from a study of blood T cell repertoires in COVID-19. Study overall: The origin of the acute and convalescent COVID-19 samples was the United States, Italy and Spain. Sample material is recorded as cDNA or gDNA derived from T cells, B-cell-depleted T cells, or PBMCs.

Original handling: Amplified reference gene primers provided the basis for estimating nucleated cell counts. The table came from immunoSEQ multiplex PCR; TCRdb's copy has only in-frame clones and leaves some out. That table is the source of V, J and clone size, and D and trimming were worked out from the DNA. The table shows hundreds of thousands of clones, with around 85% occurring only once. Specimen: peripheral blood. The sequence was obtained from a man aged 50-59 years with active or convalescent COVID-19.

The CDR3 protein is CASSSLGQLSGNTIYF. For the CDR3, the DNA is TGTGCCAGCAGCTCACTCGGACAGTTGTCCGGAAACACCATATATTTT. This rearrangement joins TRBV7-8 to TRBJ1-3, with D maybe TRBD1 (6 bases). CDR1 and CDR2 (germline): SGHVS, FQNEAQ. CDR3 length equals 16 residues. The ends were cut back, 4 bases at V and 4 bases at J, with 17 bases in the middle.